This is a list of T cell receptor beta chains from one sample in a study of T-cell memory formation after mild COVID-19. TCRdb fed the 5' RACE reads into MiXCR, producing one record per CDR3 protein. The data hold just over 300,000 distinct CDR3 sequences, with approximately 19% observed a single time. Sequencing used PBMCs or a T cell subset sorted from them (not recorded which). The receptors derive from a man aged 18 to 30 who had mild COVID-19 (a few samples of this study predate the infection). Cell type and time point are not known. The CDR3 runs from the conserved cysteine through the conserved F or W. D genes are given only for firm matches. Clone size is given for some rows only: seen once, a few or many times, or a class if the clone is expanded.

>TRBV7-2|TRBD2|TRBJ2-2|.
TGTGCCAGCAGGGGACTAGCGGGGACGAACACCGGGGAGCTGTTTTTT
CASRGLAGTNTGELFF
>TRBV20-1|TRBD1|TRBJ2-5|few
TGCAGTGCTATTAACACGGGACAGGGAGGTGAGACCCAGTACTTC
CSAINTGQGGETQYF
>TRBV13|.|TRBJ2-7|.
TGTGCCAGCAGCCCGTCGGCCAACTCCTACGAGCAGTACTTC
CASSPSANSYEQYF
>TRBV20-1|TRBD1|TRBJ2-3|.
TGCAGTGCTCTGGAGGGGACAGGGGGCACAGATACGCAGTATTTT
CSALEGTGGTDTQYF
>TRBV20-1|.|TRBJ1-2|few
TGCAGTGCTAGAAGGCAGGGTGTCGGTTTGGGCTACACCTTC
CSARRQGVGLGYTF
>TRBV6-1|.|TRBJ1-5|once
TGTGCCAGCAGGGCGGTGGCTCGGCAGCCCCAGCATTTT
CASRAVARQPQHF
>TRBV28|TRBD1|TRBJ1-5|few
TGTGCCAGCAGCCGGGACAGGCTTCAGCCCCAGCATTTT
CASSRDRLQPQHF
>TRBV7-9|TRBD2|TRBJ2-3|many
TGTGCCAGCAGCCCGTGGGGGGGAGGCACAGATACGCAGTATTTT
CASSPWGGGTDTQYF
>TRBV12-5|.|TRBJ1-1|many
TGTGCTAGTGGTCCCCGGAGGTACACTGAAGCTTTCTTT
CASGPRRYTEAFF
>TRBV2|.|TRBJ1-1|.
TGTGCCAGCAGTCCCTCCAGGGCCATGAACACTGAAGCTTTCTTT
CASSPSRAMNTEAFF
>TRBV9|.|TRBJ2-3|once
TGTGCCAGCAGCGTAGGAGGAGGGGGACTTTCGGATACGCAGTATTTT
CASSVGGGGLSDTQYF
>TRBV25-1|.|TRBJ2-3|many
TGTGCCAGCAGTGCTTTGGCAGGGAGGTATGTTTTGGATACGCAGTATTTT
CASSALAGRYVLDTQYF
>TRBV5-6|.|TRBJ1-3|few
TGTGCCAGCAGCTGGGAGATTGGAAACACCATATATTTT
CASSWEIGNTIYF
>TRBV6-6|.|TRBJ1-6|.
TGTGCCAGCAATGACAGAGCCTATTCACCCCTCCACTTT
CASNDRAYSPLHF
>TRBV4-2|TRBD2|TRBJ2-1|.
TGTGCCAGCAGCCAAGAATCGGGAGCGGGGGTCTCCTACAATGAGCAGTTCTTC
CASSQESGAGVSYNEQFF
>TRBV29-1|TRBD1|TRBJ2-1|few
TGCAGCGTTGAGGGTATCAGGGGGTTTCACTACAATGAGCAGTTCTTC
CSVEGIRGFHYNEQFF
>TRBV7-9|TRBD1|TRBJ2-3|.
TGTGCCAGCAGCTTAGAGGGGACAGTGATGAGTGAGCAGTATTTT
CASSLEGTVMSEQYF
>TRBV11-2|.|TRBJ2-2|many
TGTGCCAGCAGCTTAGGGACAACCGGGGAGCTGTTTTTT
CASSLGTTGELFF
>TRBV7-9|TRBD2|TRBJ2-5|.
TGTGCCAGCAGCTTGCCGACTAGCGGGGGGCCGAGGGACTTC
CASSLPTSGGPRDF
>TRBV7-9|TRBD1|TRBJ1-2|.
TGTGCCAGCACACTACAGGGGCCTCCCAATGGCTACACCTTC
CASTLQGPPNGYTF
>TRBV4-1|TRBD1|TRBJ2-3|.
TGCGCCAGCAGCCGGGGGATGGGAAGACAGGGTCCAGATACGCAGTATTTT
CASSRGMGRQGPDTQYF
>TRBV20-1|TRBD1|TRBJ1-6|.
TGCAGTGCTTCCGGGACAGGGCACTCACCCCTCCACTTT
CSASGTGHSPLHF